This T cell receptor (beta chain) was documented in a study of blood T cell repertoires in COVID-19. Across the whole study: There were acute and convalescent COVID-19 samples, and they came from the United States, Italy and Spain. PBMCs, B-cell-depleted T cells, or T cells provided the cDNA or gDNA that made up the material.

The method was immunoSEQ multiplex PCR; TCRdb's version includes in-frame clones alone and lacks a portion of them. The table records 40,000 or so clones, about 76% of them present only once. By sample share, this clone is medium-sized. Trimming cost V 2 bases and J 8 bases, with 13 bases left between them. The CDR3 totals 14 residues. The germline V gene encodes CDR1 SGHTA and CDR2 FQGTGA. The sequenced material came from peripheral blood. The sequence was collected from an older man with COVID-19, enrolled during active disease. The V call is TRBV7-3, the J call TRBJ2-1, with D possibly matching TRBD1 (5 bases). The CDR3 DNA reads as TGTGCCAGCAGCTTACCAGGGTGGCAGGATGAGCAGTTCTTC. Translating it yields CASSLPGWQDEQFF.